A selection of T cell receptor beta chains follows, all from one sample in a study of Graves' ophthalmopathy and Graves' hyperthyroidism. TCRdb re-analysed the multiplex PCR reads in MiXCR, keeping a single row per CDR3 protein. The sample consists of roughly 50,000 distinct CDR3 sequences, about half of them appearing once. The sequenced material came from peripheral blood. The receptor source for this set is an adult woman with Graves' ophthalmopathy. CDR3s include the opening cysteine and the closing phenylalanine or tryptophan. Each record gives: V gene, D gene, CDR3 protein. A D gene is named only where the DNA matches it firmly.

v_gene: TRBV19; d_gene: .; CDR3aa: CASSSVASTDTQYF
v_gene: TRBV19; d_gene: .; CDR3aa: CASRPFGQQKAPLHF
v_gene: TRBV2; d_gene: TRBD1; CDR3aa: CAISDRQGANYGYTF
v_gene: TRBV29-1; d_gene: .; CDR3aa: CSVEGGGQNIQYF
v_gene: TRBV19; d_gene: .; CDR3aa: CTSRGDTGANVPTF
v_gene: TRBV19; d_gene: .; CDR3aa: CASSPGSSRTDTQYF
v_gene: TRBV28; d_gene: .; CDR3aa: CADSGRGRVSPLHF
v_gene: TRBV11-3; d_gene: .; CDR3aa: CASSLTPRQSNTGELFF
v_gene: TRBV14; d_gene: .; CDR3aa: CASSQGIVAGANVLTF
v_gene: TRBV29-1; d_gene: TRBD1; CDR3aa: CSSLRGTGVYGYTF